This T cell receptor beta chain comes out of a study of CD8 T cells in ankylosing spondylitis. TCRdb processed the 5' RACE reads anew with MiXCR; each CDR3 protein has one entry. Of 200,000 or so distinct CDR3 sequences listed, around 25% were seen once; the top ten hold 6.6%. This CDR3 is 16 amino acids long. V was shortened by 1 base and J by 0 bases, with 10 bases between the two germline ends. CDR1 and CDR2 from the germline V gene are LGHNA and YNFKEQ. This clonotype has a count of ten or more. The rearrangement links TRBV4-2 to TRBJ2-1; perhaps TRBD1 as D (5 bases). The source material was blood, either unsorted or a sorted T cell fraction (not recorded which). This TCR was sampled from a male donor with ankylosing spondylitis or in good health (not recorded which). CDR3 in DNA: TGTGCCAGCAGCCAAGGGGGCAGAAGCTCCTACAATGAGCAGTTCTTC. Translating gives CASSQGGRSSYNEQFF.